This paragraph reports one T cell receptor beta chain. The data derive from a study of blood T cell repertoires in COVID-19. Overall study: COVID-19 samples, acute and convalescent, were from the United States, Italy and Spain.

Those who participated ranged in age from 18 to 89 years and resided in approximately 26 US areas. Trimming pared 4 bases from V and 8 bases from J, leaving 12 bases between. This CDR3 region has 12 residues. CDR1 and CDR2 (germline): SGHRS, YFSETQ. In the original workflow: Quantification of nucleated cells was approximated via reference gene primer amplification. Profiling relied on immunoSEQ multiplex PCR, and the TCRdb table lists in-frame clones only, not all of them. The D gene and trimming were derived from the DNA, and the V and J assignments and clone size from that table. The sample holds over 120,000 clones, over 75% seen once.

The receptor was isolated from a woman in her 50s who had recovered from COVID-19. V is TRBV5-1 and J is TRBJ1-1; maybe TRBD1 (6 bases). Sequencing was performed on PBMCs or T cells enriched from blood (not recorded which). Here the CDR3 DNA reads TGCGCCAGCAGCCCCCCGGACAGAGAAGCTTTCTTT. Amino acids: CASSPPDREAFF.